This T cell receptor (beta chain) was captured by sequencing in a study of PD-1 blockade in classical Hodgkin lymphoma. Study in general: Nivolumab dosed at 3 mg/kg went to patients intravenously every 2 weeks.

Notes on the study in general: Later analyses included only patients treated at least 1 year post-ASCT. Baseline diversity in complete responders resembled that of newly diagnosed patients.

TCRdb's copy holds only in-frame clones and misses some; the assay was immunoSEQ multiplex PCR. This sample yields around 40,000 clones, of which about 72% are seen a single time; less than 4% belongs to the top ten. V dropped 6 bases and J dropped 1 base, with 9 bases sitting between them. The CDR3 runs 13 residues. In germline, CDR1 is MNHNS, CDR2 SASEGT. Of note for this clone: Its specificity is unknown.

Each of the patients experienced relapse following autologous stem cell transplantation, and their brentuximab vedotin exposure differed. Best responses included complete response and partial response; otherwise, the best response was progressive disease. The specimen was peripheral blood mononuclear cells (PBMCs), collected at baseline. V is TRBV6-1 and J is TRBJ1-2; the D is unclear. The TCR sequence derives from a human donor with classical Hodgkin lymphoma. CDR3 residues: CASSRKNNYGYTF. The CDR3 nucleotides are TGTGCCAGCAGCCGGAAAAATAACTATGGCTACACCTTC.